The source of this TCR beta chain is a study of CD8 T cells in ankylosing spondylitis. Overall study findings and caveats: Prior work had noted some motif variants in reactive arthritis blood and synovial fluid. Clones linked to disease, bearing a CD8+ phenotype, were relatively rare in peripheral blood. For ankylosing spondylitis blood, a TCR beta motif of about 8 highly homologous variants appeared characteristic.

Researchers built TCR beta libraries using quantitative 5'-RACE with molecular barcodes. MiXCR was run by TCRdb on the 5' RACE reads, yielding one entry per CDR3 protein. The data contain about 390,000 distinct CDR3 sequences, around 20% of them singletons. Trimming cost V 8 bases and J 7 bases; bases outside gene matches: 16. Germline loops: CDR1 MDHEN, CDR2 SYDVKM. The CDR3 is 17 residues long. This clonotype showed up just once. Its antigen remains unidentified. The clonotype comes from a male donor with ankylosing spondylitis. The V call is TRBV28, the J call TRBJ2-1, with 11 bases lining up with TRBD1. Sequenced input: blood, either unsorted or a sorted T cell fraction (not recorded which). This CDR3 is CASGNRDRGSLGNEQFF. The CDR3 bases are TGTGCCAGCGGAAACCGGGACAGGGGGTCCCTGGGGAATGAGCAGTTCTTC.